The 24 T cell receptor beta chains below come from one sample, sequenced in a study of blood T cells in healthy people across ages. The use of a sample-barcoded 5' primer and a J-beta primer mix characterized a second PCR of roughly 7 to 12 cycles. TCRdb itself ran the 5' RACE reads through MiXCR, one entry per CDR3 protein. The table shows about 800,000 distinct CDR3 sequences, with around 25% occurring only once. The same specimen was also included in a second study, on T cells of mothers and their children.

Sequenced material: blood. All receptors derive from a boy between 10 and 17 years old in good health.

V usage is TRBV5-1 and J usage is TRBJ2-5, with D tentatively TRBD1 (6 bases). The germline gives CDR1 SGHRS, CDR2 YFSETQ. The CDR3 loop spans 13 amino acids. Deletions cut 2 bases from V and 6 bases from J, with 11 bases between. The CDR3 nucleotides read TGCGCCAGCAGCTTTGGGGGCGTGAAGACCCAGTACTTC. This translates into CASSFGGVKTQYF.

This rearrangement joins TRBV20-1 to TRBJ2-3; 8 bases match TRBD2. The V segment lost 5 bases and the J segment 6 bases; nucleotides outside the gene matches: 7. The CDR3 runs 13 residues. Germline loops: CDR1 DFQATT, CDR2 SNEGSKA (reference sequence). The CDR3 nucleotides read TGCAGTGCTCCGGGACTAGTCCCCGATACGCAGTATTTT. Translating gives CSAPGLVPDTQYF.

The genes are TRBV4-1 and TRBJ2-1; perhaps TRBD1 as D (5 bases). V lost 4 bases and J 2 bases, leaving 12 bases between the germline ends. Germline-derived CDR1 and CDR2 are MGHRA and YSYEKL. This CDR3 spans 15 amino acids. CDR3 bases: TGCGCCAGCAGCCCCCCCTCAGGGCCCTACAATGAGCAGTTCTTC. This gives the protein CASSPPSGPYNEQFF.

As for this clonotype: The junction departs from germline at one end; a sequencing error may be responsible. This rearrangement joins TRBV28 to TRBJ2-7; D perhaps matches TRBD2 (7 bases). Germline-derived CDR1 and CDR2 are MDHEN and SYDVKM. The CDR3 extends over 15 amino acids. The CDR3: CASSLGGAGQYEQYF. CDR3 coding DNA: TGTGCCAGTAGTTTAGGGGGGGCAGGTCAATACGAGCAGTACTTC. Variable domain in full (rest from reference TRBV28 and TRBJ2-7): DVKVTQSSRYLVKRTGEKVFLECVQDMDHENMFWYRQDPGLGLRLIYFSYDVKMKEKGDIPEGYSVSREKKERFSLILESASTNQTSMYLCASSLGGAGQYEQYFGPGTRLTVT.

The chain has TRBV6-4 and TRBJ2-3, with unresolved D. Germline CDR1 is MRHNA and CDR2 is SNTAGT. V lost 2 bases and J lost 6, with 9 bases in between. This CDR3 has 13 amino acids. CDR3 coding DNA: TGTGCCAGCAGTGACGGGGTAACGGATACGCAGTATTTT. Its translation is CASSDGVTDTQYF.

This clonotype was seen more than once but under ten times. At one of its ends the junction is not consistent with the germline gene, which may arise from a read error. The chain employs TRBV14 and TRBJ2-1, with D possibly being TRBD2 (7 bases). CDR1 SGHDN and CDR2 FVKESK come from the germline V gene. This CDR3 region has 16 residues. The CDR3 sequence: CVSSQGGGLSYNEQFF. CDR3 coding DNA: TGTGTCAGCAGCCAAGGCGGGGGCCTGTCCTACAATGAGCAGTTCTTC.

The chain couples TRBV29-1 to TRBJ1-2; TRBD1 matches 7 bases. The junction had 13 bases not matched to a gene; V was cut back by 1 base and J by 8 bases. From germline, CDR1 is SQVTM and CDR2 ANQGSEA. The CDR3 covers 15 residues. In DNA, the CDR3 is TGCAGCGTTGAAGGACGGGACAGTTTCTCTCGCGGCTACACCTTC. As protein: CSVEGRDSFSRGYTF.

The chain couples TRBV20-1 to TRBJ2-2, with unresolved D. Germline values: CDR1 DFQATT, CDR2 SNEGSKA (reference sequence). Trimming shortened V by 5 bases and J by 0 bases, and 7 bases separated the two germline ends. The CDR3 has 13 residues. CDR3 nucleotide sequence: TGCAGTGCTCTCATTTCGAACACCGGGGAGCTGTTTTTT. Protein: CSALISNTGELFF.

This clonotype has a handful of counts. V usage is TRBV4-3 and J usage is TRBJ2-1; 8 bases line up with TRBD2. The CDR3 extends over 18 amino acids. The ends lost 0 bases at V and 3 bases at J; junction bases unmatched: 10. CDR1 and CDR2 (germline): LGHNA, YSLEER. CDR3 bases: TGCGCCAGCAGCCAAGATCTTGTGGACCGGGAGGGCTACAATGAGCAGTTCTTC. Protein: CASSQDLVDREGYNEQFF.

The V gene is TRBV20-1, the J gene TRBJ2-3; TRBD2 is a possible D gene (6 bases). Germline V CDR1 and CDR2: DFQATT, SNEGSKA (reference sequence). This CDR3 is built from 13 residues. The CDR3 spells CGQSGRSTDTQYF. CDR3 DNA: TGCGGACAAAGCGGGCGGAGCACAGATACGCAGTATTTT.

The chain employs TRBV29-1 and TRBJ2-3; TRBD1 is a possible D gene (6 bases). Germline CDR1 and CDR2: SQVTM and ANQGSEA. The CDR3 is 12 amino acids. V gave up 2 bases and J gave up 9 bases, with 12 bases separating them. The CDR3 DNA sequence: TGCAGCGTTGAACTGGTGCAGGGGACGCAGTATTTT. Protein: CSVELVQGTQYF.

J is TRBJ2-5 and V is TRBV7-6; 8 bases match TRBD2. The V and J ends lost 3 bases and 0 bases, in that order; junction bases with no gene match: 3. Germline V gives CDR1 SGHVS, CDR2 FNYEAQ. The CDR3 length is 15 residues. In DNA, the CDR3 is TGTGCCAGCAGCTTCTATAGCGGGGACCAAGAGACCCAGTACTTC. This sequence encodes CASSFYSGDQETQYF.

Concerning this clonotype itself: One junction end does not reproduce the germline sequence, and a read error may be involved. This chain's CDR3 is CASSVVPDYNPVVF. In DNA form, the CDR3 reads TGTGCCAGCAGCGTAGTTCCGGATTACAATCCTGTGGTCTTC. V usage is TRBV9 and J usage is TRBJ2-5, with no clear D. Germline loops: CDR1 SGDLS, CDR2 YYNGEE. The CDR3 is made up of 14 amino acids.

This chain joins TRBV24-1 and TRBJ2-7; D ambiguous. With 2 bases removed from V and 4 bases from J, the gap between germline ends came to 11 bases. Germline V gene sequence: CDR1 KGHDR, CDR2 SFDVKD. CDR3 length: 14 residues. CDR3 nucleotide sequence: TGTGCCACCAGTGATTCCGCCAGGCAATACGAGCAGTACTTC. Translating it yields CATSDSARQYEQYF.

This clonotype was seen more than once but under ten times. This sequence joins TRBV12-3 or TRBV12-4 and TRBJ2-1; 9 nucleotides align to TRBD2. The V gene end was trimmed by 2 bases and the J gene end by 7 bases; junction bases not matched to a gene: 9. The CDR3 extends over 16 amino acids. The CDR3 here is CASSLFGGGAFNEQFF. In DNA form, the CDR3 reads TGTGCCAGCAGTTTATTCGGCGGGGGGGCCTTTAATGAGCAGTTCTTC.

In this sample, this clonotype turned up a few times. The chain uses TRBV7-2 and TRBJ2-7; the D is unclear. CDR3 length equals 13 residues. The V and J ends lost 4 bases and 6 bases respectively, with 13 bases between them. Germline values: CDR1 SGHTA, CDR2 FQGNSA. CDR3 sequence (DNA): TGTGCCAGCAGCTCCCGAAGCGCTGGCGAGCAGTACTTC. Protein: CASSSRSAGEQYF.

This chain links TRBV12-3 or TRBV12-4 with TRBJ2-7; D call uncertain. This CDR3 is 14 amino acids long. V lost 4 bases and J 2 bases, leaving 12 bases between the germline ends. The chain's CDR3 is CASSWRERAYEQYF. In DNA form, the CDR3 reads TGTGCCAGCAGTTGGCGAGAAAGAGCCTACGAGCAGTACTTC.

This sequence joins TRBV28 and TRBJ2-7, with no clear D. This CDR3 comprises 15 residues. From germline, CDR1 is MDHEN and CDR2 SYDVKM. With 3 bases removed from V and 5 bases from J, the gap between germline ends came to 17 bases. The CDR3 DNA sequence: TGTGCCAGCAGTTTGGGGTCCCACCGAAAGGACGAGCAGTACTTC. As protein: CASSLGSHRKDEQYF. The full variable domain, with the rest looked up from reference TRBV28 and TRBJ2-7, is DVKVTQSSRYLVKRTGEKVFLECVQDMDHENMFWYRQDPGLGLRLIYFSYDVKMKEKGDIPEGYSVSREKKERFSLILESASTNQTSMYLCASSLGSHRKDEQYFGPGTRLTVT.

This clonotype appeared many times. J is TRBJ2-3 and V is TRBV27, with 7 positions matching TRBD2. Germline loops: CDR1 MNHEY, CDR2 SMNVEV (reference sequence). V was pared by 5 bases and J by 5 bases, with 7 bases of the junction left unmatched. This CDR3 has 14 residues. The CDR3 DNA reads as TGTGCCAGCAGTCCCCGGGTAGCGGGAGATACGCAGTATTTT. Translated: CASSPRVAGDTQYF.

This clonotype was recorded a few times. V gene TRBV3-1 combines with J gene TRBJ1-5; D unclear. The CDR3 covers 13 residues. Germline loops: CDR1 LGHDT, CDR2 YNNKEL (reference sequence). Deletions cut 2 bases from V and 4 bases from J, with 6 bases between. The CDR3 DNA reads TGTGCCAGCAGCCAAATGGTAAATCAGCCCCAGCATTTT. Amino acid sequence: CASSQMVNQPQHF.

The CDR3 coding sequence is TGCGCCAGCAGCTTGGTCCTAGCGGAGTACAATGAGCAGTTCTTC. It specifies CASSLVLAEYNEQFF. The V and J genes are TRBV5-1 and TRBJ2-1, with TRBD2 matching 7 bases. The length of the CDR3 is 15 residues. Unmatched junction bases numbered 4, after V lost 0 bases and J lost 4 bases. Germline V lookup: CDR1 SGHRS, CDR2 YFSETQ.

This clonotype was recorded at least ten times. V gene TRBV29-1 combines with J gene TRBJ2-1; 8 nucleotides line up with TRBD2. TRBJ2-7 explains the end of the DNA better; the J call may be wrong. CDR1 is SQVTM and CDR2 is ANQGSEA in the germline V gene. CDR3 size: 13 residues. CDR3 sequence reads: CSVESGTSYEQYF. The CDR3 coding sequence is TGCAGCGTTGAGTCAGGGACTAGCTACGAGCAGTACTTC.

V usage is TRBV20-1 and J usage is TRBJ2-5; 8 bases map to TRBD1. Trimming at V came to 6 bases and at J to 3 bases, leaving 12 bases not matched to a gene. The CDR3 is 15 residues long. Per germline, CDR1 DFQATT and CDR2 SNEGSKA (reference sequence). The DNA for the CDR3 is TGCAGTGCCCCCATCCGGGACAGGTCCAAAGAGACCCAGTACTTC. Translating it yields CSAPIRDRSKETQYF.

This clonotype was picked up a small number of times. The CDR3 region has the DNA TGCGCCAGCAGCCAAAGACAGGCAACTAATGAAAAACTGTTTTTT. This sequence encodes CASSQRQATNEKLFF. J is TRBJ1-4 and V is TRBV4-1; perhaps TRBD1 as D (6 bases). From germline, CDR1 is MGHRA and CDR2 YSYEKL. The V end was cut by 2 bases, the J end by 0 bases, with 7 bases between. The CDR3 totals 15 residues.